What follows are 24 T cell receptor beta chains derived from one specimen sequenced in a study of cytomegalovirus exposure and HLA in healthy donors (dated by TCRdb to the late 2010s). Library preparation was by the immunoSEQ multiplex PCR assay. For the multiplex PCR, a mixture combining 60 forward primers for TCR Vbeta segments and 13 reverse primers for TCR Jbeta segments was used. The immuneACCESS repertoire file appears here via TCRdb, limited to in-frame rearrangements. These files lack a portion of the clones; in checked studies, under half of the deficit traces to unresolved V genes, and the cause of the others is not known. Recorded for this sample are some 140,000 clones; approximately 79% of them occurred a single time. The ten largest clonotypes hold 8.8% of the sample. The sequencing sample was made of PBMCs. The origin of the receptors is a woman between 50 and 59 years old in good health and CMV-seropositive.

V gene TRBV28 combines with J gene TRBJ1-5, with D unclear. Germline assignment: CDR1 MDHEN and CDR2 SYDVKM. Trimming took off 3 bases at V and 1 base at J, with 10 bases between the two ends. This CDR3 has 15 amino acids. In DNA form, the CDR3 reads TGTGCCAGCAGTTTCACAGCCCAAAGCAATCAGCCCCAGCATTTT. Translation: CASSFTAQSNQPQHF.

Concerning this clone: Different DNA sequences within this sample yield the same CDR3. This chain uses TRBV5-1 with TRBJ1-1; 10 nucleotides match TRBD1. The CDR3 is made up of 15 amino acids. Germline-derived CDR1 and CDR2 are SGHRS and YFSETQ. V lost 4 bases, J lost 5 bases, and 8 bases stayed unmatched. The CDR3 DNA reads TGCGCCAGCAGCCTGGGACAGGGGCGGGCAACTGAAGCTTTCTTT. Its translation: CASSLGQGRATEAFF.

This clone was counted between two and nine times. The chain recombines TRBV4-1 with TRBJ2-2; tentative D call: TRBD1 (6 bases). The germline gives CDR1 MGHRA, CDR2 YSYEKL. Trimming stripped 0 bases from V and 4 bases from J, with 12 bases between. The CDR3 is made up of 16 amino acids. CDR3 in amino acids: CASSQDPGVVTGELFF. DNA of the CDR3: TGCGCCAGCAGCCAAGATCCAGGGGTTGTCACCGGGGAGCTGTTTTTT.

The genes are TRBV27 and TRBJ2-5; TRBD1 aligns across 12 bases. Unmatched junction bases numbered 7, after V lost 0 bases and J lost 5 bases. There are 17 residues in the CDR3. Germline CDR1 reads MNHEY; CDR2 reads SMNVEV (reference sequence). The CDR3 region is CASSLSARDRGRETQYF. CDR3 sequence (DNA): TGTGCCAGCAGTTTATCGGCCCGGGACAGGGGGCGGGAGACCCAGTACTTC.

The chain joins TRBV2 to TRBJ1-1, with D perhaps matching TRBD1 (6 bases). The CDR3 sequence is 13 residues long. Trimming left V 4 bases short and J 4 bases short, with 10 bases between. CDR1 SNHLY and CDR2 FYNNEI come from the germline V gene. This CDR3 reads CASSAQGITEAFF. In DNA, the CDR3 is TGTGCCAGCAGTGCCCAGGGGATCACTGAAGCTTTCTTT.

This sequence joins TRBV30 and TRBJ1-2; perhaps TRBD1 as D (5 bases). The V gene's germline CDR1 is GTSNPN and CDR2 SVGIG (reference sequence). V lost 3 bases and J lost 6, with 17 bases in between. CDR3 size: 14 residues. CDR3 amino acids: CAWSPGVGLDGYTF. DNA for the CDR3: TGTGCCTGGAGCCCCGGCGTGGGGCTCGATGGCTACACCTTC. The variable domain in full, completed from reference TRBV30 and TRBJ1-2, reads SQTIHQWPATLVQPVGSPLSLECTVEGTSNPNLYWYRQAAGRGLQLLFYSVGIGQISSEVPQNLSASRPQDRQFILSSKKLLLSDSGFYLCAWSPGVGLDGYTFGSGTRLTVV.

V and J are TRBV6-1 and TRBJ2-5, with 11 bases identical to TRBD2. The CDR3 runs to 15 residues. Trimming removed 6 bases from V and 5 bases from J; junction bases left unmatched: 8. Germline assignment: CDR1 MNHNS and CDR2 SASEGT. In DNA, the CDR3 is TGTGCCAGCAGCCTAGCGGGGGGCGGGGGGGAGACCCAGTACTTC. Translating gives CASSLAGGGGETQYF.

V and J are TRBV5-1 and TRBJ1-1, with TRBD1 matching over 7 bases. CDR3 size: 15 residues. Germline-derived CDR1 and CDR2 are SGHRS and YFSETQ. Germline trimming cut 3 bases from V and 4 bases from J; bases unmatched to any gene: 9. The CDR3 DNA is TGCGCCAGCAGCTCAGGGAGACAGGGCACCACTGAAGCTTTCTTT. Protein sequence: CASSSGRQGTTEAFF.

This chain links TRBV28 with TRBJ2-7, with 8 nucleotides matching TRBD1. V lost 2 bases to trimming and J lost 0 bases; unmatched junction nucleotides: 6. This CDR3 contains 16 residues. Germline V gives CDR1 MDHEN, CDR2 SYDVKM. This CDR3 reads CASSLQGAIFSYEQYF. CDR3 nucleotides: TGTGCCAGCAGTTTACAGGGGGCAATCTTCTCCTACGAGCAGTACTTC.

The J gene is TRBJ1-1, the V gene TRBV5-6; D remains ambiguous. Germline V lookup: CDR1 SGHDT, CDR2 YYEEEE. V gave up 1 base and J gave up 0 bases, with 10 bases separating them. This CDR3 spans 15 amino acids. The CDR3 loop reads CASSLRQRMNTEAFF. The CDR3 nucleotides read TGTGCCAGCAGCTTGCGGCAGCGGATGAACACTGAAGCTTTCTTT.

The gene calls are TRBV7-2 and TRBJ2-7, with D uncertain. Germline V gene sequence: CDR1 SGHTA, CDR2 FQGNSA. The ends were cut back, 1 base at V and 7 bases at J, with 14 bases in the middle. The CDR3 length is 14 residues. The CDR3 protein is CASSLDVEPREQYF. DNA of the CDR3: TGTGCCAGCAGCTTAGATGTGGAGCCCCGGGAGCAGTACTTC.

CDR3 coding DNA: TGTGCCAGCAGTTCCGGGGACAGCAACACCGGGGAGCTGTTTTTT. Its translation: CASSSGDSNTGELFF. V and J are TRBV28 and TRBJ2-2; 7 bases line up with TRBD1. Unmatched junction bases numbered 4, after V lost 4 bases and J lost 2 bases. This CDR3 has 15 amino acids. Per the germline V gene, CDR1 is MDHEN and CDR2 is SYDVKM.

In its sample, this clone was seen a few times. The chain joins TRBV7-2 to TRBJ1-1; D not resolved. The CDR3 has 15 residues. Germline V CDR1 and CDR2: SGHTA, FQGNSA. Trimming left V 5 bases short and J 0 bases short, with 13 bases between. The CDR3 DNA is TGTGCCAGCAGCCTTTCCGCTAGCATGAACACTGAAGCTTTCTTT. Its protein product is CASSLSASMNTEAFF.

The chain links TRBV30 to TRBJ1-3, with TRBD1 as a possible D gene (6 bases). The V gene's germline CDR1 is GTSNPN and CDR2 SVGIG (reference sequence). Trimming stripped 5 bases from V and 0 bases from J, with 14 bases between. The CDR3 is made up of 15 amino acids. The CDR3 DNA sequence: TGTGCCTGGGGGGGACAAGTTCTCTCTGGAAACACCATATATTTT. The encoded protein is CAWGGQVLSGNTIYF.

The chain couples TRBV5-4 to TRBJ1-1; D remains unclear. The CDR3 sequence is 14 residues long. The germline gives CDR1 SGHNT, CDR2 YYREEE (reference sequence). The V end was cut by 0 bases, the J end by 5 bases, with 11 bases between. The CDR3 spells CASSLGWAKTEAFF. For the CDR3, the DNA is TGTGCCAGCAGCTTGGGGTGGGCAAAAACTGAAGCTTTCTTT.

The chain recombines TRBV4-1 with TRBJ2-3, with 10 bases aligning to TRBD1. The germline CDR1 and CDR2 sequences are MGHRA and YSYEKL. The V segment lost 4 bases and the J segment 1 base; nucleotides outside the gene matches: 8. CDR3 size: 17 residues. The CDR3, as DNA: TGCGCCAGCAGCCGAAGGTCCGGGACAGGGGGCACAGATACGCAGTATTTT. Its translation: CASSRRSGTGGTDTQYF.

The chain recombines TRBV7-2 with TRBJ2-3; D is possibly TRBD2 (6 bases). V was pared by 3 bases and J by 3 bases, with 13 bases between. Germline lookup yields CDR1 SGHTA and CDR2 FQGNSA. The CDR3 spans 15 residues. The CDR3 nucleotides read TGTGCCAGCAGCTTTGTGGGACTGGGGACAGATACGCAGTATTTT. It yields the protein CASSFVGLGTDTQYF.

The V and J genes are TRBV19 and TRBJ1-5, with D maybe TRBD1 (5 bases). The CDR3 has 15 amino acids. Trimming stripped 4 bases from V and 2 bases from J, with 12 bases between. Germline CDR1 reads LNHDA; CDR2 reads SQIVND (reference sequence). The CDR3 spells CASSKLRVGNQPQHF. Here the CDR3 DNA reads TGTGCCAGTAGTAAACTCAGGGTAGGCAATCAGCCCCAGCATTTT.

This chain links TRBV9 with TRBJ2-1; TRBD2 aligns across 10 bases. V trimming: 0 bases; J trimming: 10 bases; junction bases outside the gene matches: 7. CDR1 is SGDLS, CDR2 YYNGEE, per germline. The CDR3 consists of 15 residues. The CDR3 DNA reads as TGTGCCAGCAGCGTAGGGAGCGGGGGGGCAGAAGAGCAGTTCTTC. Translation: CASSVGSGGAEEQFF.

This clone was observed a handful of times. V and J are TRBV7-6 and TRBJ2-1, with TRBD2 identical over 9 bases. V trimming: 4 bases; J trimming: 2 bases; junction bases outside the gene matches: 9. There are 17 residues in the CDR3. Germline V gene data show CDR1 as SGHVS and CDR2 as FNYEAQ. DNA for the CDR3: TGTGCCAGCAGCTCGGTTAGTAGCGGGGGACCCTACAATGAGCAGTTCTTC. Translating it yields CASSSVSSGGPYNEQFF.

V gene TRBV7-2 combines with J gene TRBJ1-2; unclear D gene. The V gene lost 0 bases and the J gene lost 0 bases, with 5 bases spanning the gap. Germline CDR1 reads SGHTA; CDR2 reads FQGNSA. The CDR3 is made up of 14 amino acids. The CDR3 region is CASSLAAANYGYTF. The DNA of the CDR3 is TGTGCCAGCAGCTTAGCGGCAGCTAACTATGGCTACACCTTC.

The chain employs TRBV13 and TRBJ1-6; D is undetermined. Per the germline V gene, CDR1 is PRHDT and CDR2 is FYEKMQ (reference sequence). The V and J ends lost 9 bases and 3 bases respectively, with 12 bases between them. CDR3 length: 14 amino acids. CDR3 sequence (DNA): TGTGCCAGTAGATCAAACAGCTATAATTCACCCCTCCACTTT. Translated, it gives CASRSNSYNSPLHF.

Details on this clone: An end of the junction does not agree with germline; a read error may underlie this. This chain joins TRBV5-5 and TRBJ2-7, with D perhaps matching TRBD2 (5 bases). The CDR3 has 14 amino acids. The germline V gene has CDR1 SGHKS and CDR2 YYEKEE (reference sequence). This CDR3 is CASSLAAALDARDF. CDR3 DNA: TGTGCCAGCAGCTTGGCCGCCGCTCTCGACGCGAGGGACTTC.

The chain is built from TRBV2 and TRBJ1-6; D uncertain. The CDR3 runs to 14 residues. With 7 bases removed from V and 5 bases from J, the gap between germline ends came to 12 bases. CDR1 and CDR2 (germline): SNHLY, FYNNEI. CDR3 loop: CASKSNRDNSPLHF. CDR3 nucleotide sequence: TGTGCCAGCAAGTCCAACCGGGATAATTCACCCCTCCACTTT.